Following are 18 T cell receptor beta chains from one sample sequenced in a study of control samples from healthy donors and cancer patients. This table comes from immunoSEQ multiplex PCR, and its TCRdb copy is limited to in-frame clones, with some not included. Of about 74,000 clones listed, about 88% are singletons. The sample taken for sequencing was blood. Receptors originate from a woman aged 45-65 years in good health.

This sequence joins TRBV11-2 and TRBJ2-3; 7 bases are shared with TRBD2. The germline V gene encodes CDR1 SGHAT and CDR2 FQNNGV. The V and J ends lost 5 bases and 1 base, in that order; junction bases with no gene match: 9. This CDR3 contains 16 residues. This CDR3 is CASSHAGGLRTDTQYF. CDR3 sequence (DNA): TGTGCCAGCAGCCACGCCGGGGGGTTACGCACAGATACGCAGTATTTT.

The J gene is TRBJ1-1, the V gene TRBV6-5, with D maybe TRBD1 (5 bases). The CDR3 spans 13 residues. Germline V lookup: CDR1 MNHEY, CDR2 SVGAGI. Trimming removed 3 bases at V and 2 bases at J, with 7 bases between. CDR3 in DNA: TGTGCCAGCAGTTATGGGGGTAACACTGAAGCTTTCTTT. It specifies CASSYGGNTEAFF.

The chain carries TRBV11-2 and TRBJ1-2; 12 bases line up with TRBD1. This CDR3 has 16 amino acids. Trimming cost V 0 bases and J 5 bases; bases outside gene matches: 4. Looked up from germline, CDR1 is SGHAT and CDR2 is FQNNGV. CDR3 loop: CASSLEGTGGGYGYTF. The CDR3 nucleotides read TGTGCCAGCAGCTTAGAGGGGACAGGGGGCGGGTATGGCTACACCTTC. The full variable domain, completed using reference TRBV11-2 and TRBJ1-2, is EAGVAQSPRYKIIEKRQSVAFWCNPISGHATLYWYQQILGQGPKLLIQFQNNGVVDDSQLPKDRFSAERLKGVDSTLKIQPAKLEDSAVYLCASSLEGTGGGYGYTFGSGTRLTVV.

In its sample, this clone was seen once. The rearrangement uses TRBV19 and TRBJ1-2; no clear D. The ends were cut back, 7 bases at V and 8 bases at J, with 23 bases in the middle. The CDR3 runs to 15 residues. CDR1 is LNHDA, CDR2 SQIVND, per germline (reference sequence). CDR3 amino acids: CASTLIPPAVGGYTF. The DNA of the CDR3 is TGTGCCAGTACCCTGATCCCCCCTGCCGTAGGGGGCTACACCTTC.

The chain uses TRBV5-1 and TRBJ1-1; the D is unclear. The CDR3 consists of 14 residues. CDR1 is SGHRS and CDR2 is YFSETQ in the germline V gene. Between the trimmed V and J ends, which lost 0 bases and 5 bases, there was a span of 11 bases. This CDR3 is CASSLDLGLTEAFF. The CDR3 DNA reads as TGCGCCAGCAGCTTGGATCTGGGGTTGACTGAAGCTTTCTTT.

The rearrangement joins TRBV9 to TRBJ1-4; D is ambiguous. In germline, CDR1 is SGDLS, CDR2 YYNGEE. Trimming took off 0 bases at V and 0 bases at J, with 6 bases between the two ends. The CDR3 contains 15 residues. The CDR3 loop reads CASSVGGTTNEKLFF. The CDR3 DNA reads TGTGCCAGCAGCGTAGGAGGGACAACTAATGAAAAACTGTTTTTT.

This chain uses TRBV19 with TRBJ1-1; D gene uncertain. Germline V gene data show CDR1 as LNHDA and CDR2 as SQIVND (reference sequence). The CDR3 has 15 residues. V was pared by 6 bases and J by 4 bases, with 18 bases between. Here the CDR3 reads CASSPPSGSRTEAFF. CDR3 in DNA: TGTGCCAGTAGCCCCCCCTCGGGTTCTCGCACTGAAGCTTTCTTT.

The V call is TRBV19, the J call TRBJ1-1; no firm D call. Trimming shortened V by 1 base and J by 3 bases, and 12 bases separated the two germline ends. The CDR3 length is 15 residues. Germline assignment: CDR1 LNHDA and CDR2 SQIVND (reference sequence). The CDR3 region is CASSIVGGTHTEAFF. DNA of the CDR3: TGTGCCAGTAGTATAGTAGGAGGTACCCACACTGAAGCTTTCTTT.

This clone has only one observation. The CDR3 DNA sequence: TGCAGTGCTAGTTATCACCGACTAGCGGAAGAGACCCAGTACTTC. Amino acids: CSASYHRLAEETQYF. The chain recombines TRBV20-1 with TRBJ2-5; 9 nucleotides match TRBD2. The CDR3 consists of 15 residues. Germline loops: CDR1 DFQATT, CDR2 SNEGSKA (reference sequence). Unmatched junction bases numbered 8, after V lost 3 bases and J lost 3 bases.

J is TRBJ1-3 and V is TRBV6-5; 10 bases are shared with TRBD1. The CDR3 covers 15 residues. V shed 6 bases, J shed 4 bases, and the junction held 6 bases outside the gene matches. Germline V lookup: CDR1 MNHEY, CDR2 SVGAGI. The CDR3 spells CASREDRGSGNTIYF. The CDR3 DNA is TGTGCCAGCAGAGAGGACAGGGGGTCCGGAAACACCATATATTTT.

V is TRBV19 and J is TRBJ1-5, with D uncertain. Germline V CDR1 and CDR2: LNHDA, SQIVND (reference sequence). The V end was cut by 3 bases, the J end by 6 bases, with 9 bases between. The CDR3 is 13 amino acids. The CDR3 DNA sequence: TGTGCCAGTAGTATTGGGTCAGCTCAGCCCCAGCATTTT. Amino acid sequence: CASSIGSAQPQHF.

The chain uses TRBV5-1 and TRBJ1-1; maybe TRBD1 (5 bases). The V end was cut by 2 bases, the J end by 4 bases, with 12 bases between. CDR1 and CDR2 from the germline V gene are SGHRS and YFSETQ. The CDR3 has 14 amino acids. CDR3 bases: TGCGCCAGCAGCTTTGCAGGGCTCGGCACTGAAGCTTTCTTT. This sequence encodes CASSFAGLGTEAFF.

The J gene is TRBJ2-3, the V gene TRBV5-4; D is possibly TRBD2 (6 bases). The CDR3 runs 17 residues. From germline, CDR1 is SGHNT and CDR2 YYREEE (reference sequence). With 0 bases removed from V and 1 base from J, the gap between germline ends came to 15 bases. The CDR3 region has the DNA TGTGCCAGCAGCTTGGCCCTCGTCGGGGGACGCACAGATACGCAGTATTTT. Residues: CASSLALVGGRTDTQYF.

The CDR3 reads CASRESYGYTF. CDR3 DNA sequence: TGTGCCAGCCGGGAGTCCTATGGCTACACCTTC. The rearrangement uses TRBV2 and TRBJ1-2, with D unclear. The CDR3 consists of 11 residues. The V and J ends lost 8 bases and 4 bases respectively, with 8 bases between them. Looked up from germline, CDR1 is SNHLY and CDR2 is FYNNEI.

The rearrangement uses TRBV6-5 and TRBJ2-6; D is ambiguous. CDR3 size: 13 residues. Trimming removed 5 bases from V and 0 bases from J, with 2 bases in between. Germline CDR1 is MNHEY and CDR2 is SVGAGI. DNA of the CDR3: TGTGCCAGCAGTATCTCTGGGGCCAACGTCCTGACTTTC. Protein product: CASSISGANVLTF.

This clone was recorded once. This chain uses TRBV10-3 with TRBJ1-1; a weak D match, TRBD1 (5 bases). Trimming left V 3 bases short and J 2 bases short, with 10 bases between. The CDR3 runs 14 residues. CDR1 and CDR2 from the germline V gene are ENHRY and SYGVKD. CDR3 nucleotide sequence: TGTGCCATCAGTGATACCGGGGCTAACACTGAAGCTTTCTTT. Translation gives CAISDTGANTEAFF.

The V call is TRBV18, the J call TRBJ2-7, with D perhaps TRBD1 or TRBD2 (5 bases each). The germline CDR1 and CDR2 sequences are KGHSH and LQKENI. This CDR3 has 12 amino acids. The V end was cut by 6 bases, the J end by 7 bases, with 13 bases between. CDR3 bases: TGTGCCAGCTCTCCAGGGCCGGGGGAGCAGTACTTC. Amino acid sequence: CASSPGPGEQYF.

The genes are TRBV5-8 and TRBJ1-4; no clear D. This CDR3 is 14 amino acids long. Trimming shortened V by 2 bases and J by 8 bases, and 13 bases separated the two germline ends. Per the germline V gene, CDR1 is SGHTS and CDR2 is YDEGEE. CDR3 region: CASSLGGILEKLFF. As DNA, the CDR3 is TGTGCCAGCAGCTTAGGAGGGATACTGGAAAAACTGTTTTTT. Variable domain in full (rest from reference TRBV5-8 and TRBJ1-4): EAGVTQSPTHLIKTRGQQATLRCSPISGHTSVYWYQQALGLGLQFLLWYDEGEERNRGNFPPRFSGRQFPNYSSELNVNALELEDSALYLCASSLGGILEKLFFGSGTQLSVL.